This T cell receptor (beta chain) was documented in a study of shared clonotypes between healthy human individuals. Method: immunoSEQ multiplex PCR; TCRdb's copy keeps in-frame clones and lacks some. The sample gives more than 450,000 clones, 79% of which show up once; approximately 13% is in the top ten. The CDR3 has 12 amino acids. Germline V lookup: CDR1 MDHEN, CDR2 SYDVKM. V lost 7 bases to trimming and J lost 5 bases, with 12 bases between them. Recent acute infections and vaccinations were absent in the healthy HIV-negative adult donors. V is TRBV28 and J is TRBJ2-7; no clear D. This sequence originates from a woman in her forties in good health. Some clones in this sample may be carry-over from other donors' samples. The sequencing input was PBMCs. The CDR3 sequence is CASTSRLDEQYF. CDR3 sequence (DNA): TGTGCCAGCACCTCGCGTCTGGACGAGCAGTACTTC.